This T cell receptor (beta chain) was identified in a study of cytomegalovirus exposure and HLA in healthy donors. The study's findings and limits: An analysis done earlier found most TCR beta V segments productive about 87% or about 30% of the time. There was a cluster of highly shared sequence variants that was likely a sequencing artifact.

The ends lost 10 bases at V and 2 bases at J; junction bases unmatched: 8. Germline CDR1 and CDR2: MGHDK and SYGVNS. The length of the CDR3 is 14 residues. As for this clone: The antigen is unknown.

The PCR ran on 60 Vbeta and 13 Jbeta primers. This table comes from immunoSEQ multiplex PCR, and its TCRdb copy is limited to in-frame clones, with some not included. The data show about 200,000 clones, with around 80% seen just once and about 0.77% held by the top ten. Specimen: PBMCs. This receptor was obtained from a boy between 2 and 10 years old in good health and CMV-seronegative. The V and J genes are TRBV25-1 and TRBJ2-1; 7 bases agree with TRBD1. The CDR3 spells CAIGVQGAYNEQFF. DNA of the CDR3: TGTGCCATCGGAGTGCAGGGGGCCTACAATGAGCAGTTCTTC.